Listed below are T cell receptor beta chains from one sample, sequenced in a study of naive and memory T cell subsets. TCRdb recomputed calls from the UMI-ligation and nested PCR reads with MiXCR, one row per CDR3 protein. The sample lists roughly 140,000 distinct CDR3 sequences, 17% occurring once. Input material: naive CD4+ T cells from blood. These receptors all stem from a human donor in good health. The CDR3 runs from the conserved cysteine through the conserved F or W. The order of the fields is J gene, V gene, D gene, clone size, CDR3 protein, CDR3 DNA. A D gene is named only where the DNA matches it firmly. The size field is filled for only some rows; it gives once, few, many or a size class.

J gene: TRBJ1-4
V gene: TRBV29-1
D gene: -
clone size: few
CDR3 protein: CSVELRSNGKLFF
CDR3 DNA: TGCAGCGTTGAACTGAGGTCTAACGGAAAACTGTTTTTT

J gene: TRBJ2-1
V gene: TRBV9
D gene: TRBD2
clone size: -
CDR3 protein: CASSGTSGRHNEQFF
CDR3 DNA: TGTGCCAGCAGCGGGACTAGCGGGAGACACAATGAGCAGTTCTTC

J gene: TRBJ2-3
V gene: TRBV5-1
D gene: TRBD2
clone size: -
CDR3 protein: CASSLGLAGGIADTQYF
CDR3 DNA: TGCGCCAGCAGCTTAGGACTAGCGGGAGGTATTGCAGATACGCAGTATTTT

J gene: TRBJ2-7
V gene: TRBV15
D gene: TRBD2
clone size: few
CDR3 protein: CATSAGGSSYEQYF
CDR3 DNA: TGTGCCACCTCCGCCGGCGGGAGCTCCTACGAGCAGTACTTC

J gene: TRBJ2-6
V gene: TRBV7-2
D gene: -
clone size: few
CDR3 protein: CASSLEQGAGANVLTF
CDR3 DNA: TGTGCCAGCAGCTTAGAGCAGGGAGCTGGGGCCAACGTCCTGACTTTC

J gene: TRBJ1-4
V gene: TRBV2
D gene: -
clone size: few
CDR3 protein: CASSEIALEKLFF
CDR3 DNA: TGTGCCAGCAGTGAAATCGCTCTTGAGAAACTGTTTTTT

J gene: TRBJ2-5
V gene: TRBV15
D gene: -
clone size: few
CDR3 protein: CATSRDSETQYF
CDR3 DNA: TGTGCCACCAGCAGAGATTCTGAGACCCAGTACTTC

J gene: TRBJ2-5
V gene: TRBV29-1
D gene: -
clone size: few
CDR3 protein: CSVEGSQETQYF
CDR3 DNA: TGCAGCGTTGAAGGGAGCCAAGAGACCCAGTACTTC

J gene: TRBJ2-1
V gene: TRBV11-3
D gene: -
clone size: few
CDR3 protein: CASSLIGGNSGGEQFF
CDR3 DNA: TGTGCCAGCAGCTTGATTGGCGGGAACTCAGGGGGTGAGCAGTTCTTC

J gene: TRBJ1-1
V gene: TRBV10-3
D gene: -
clone size: -
CDR3 protein: CAISARTNTEAFF
CDR3 DNA: TGTGCCATCAGTGCTCGGACGAACACTGAAGCTTTCTTT

J gene: TRBJ2-5
V gene: TRBV7-6
D gene: -
clone size: many
CDR3 protein: CASSLSETQYF
CDR3 DNA: TGTGCCAGCAGCTTATCGGAGACCCAGTACTTC

J gene: TRBJ2-1
V gene: TRBV6-5
D gene: -
clone size: -
CDR3 protein: CASSRGSSYNEQFF
CDR3 DNA: TGTGCCAGCAGCCGTGGGAGCTCCTACAATGAGCAGTTCTTC

J gene: TRBJ1-1
V gene: TRBV6-1
D gene: -
clone size: -
CDR3 protein: CASSELSLNTEAFF
CDR3 DNA: TGTGCCAGCAGTGAACTGTCCTTGAACACTGAAGCTTTCTTT

J gene: TRBJ2-7
V gene: TRBV7-2
D gene: -
clone size: -
CDR3 protein: CASSPNRQYEQYF
CDR3 DNA: TGTGCCAGCAGCCCCAATCGCCAGTACGAGCAGTACTTC

J gene: TRBJ2-2
V gene: TRBV5-1
D gene: -
clone size: few
CDR3 protein: CASSLTNTGELFF
CDR3 DNA: TGCGCCAGCAGCTTGACGAACACCGGGGAGCTGTTTTTT

J gene: TRBJ2-1
V gene: TRBV11-3
D gene: TRBD2
clone size: -
CDR3 protein: CASSLGTRHDNEQFF
CDR3 DNA: TGTGCCAGCAGCTTAGGGACTAGACATGACAATGAGCAGTTCTTC

J gene: TRBJ2-5
V gene: TRBV29-1
D gene: TRBD1
clone size: few
CDR3 protein: CSVRQGQETQYF
CDR3 DNA: TGCAGTGTAAGACAGGGGCAAGAGACCCAGTACTTC

J gene: TRBJ2-7
V gene: TRBV6-5
D gene: TRBD2
clone size: -
CDR3 protein: CASSTGLAQRYEQYF
CDR3 DNA: TGTGCCAGCAGTACGGGACTAGCACAACGATACGAGCAGTACTTC

J gene: TRBJ1-1
V gene: TRBV18
D gene: -
clone size: -
CDR3 protein: CASSPREGIGPNTEAFF
CDR3 DNA: TGTGCCAGCTCACCACGGGAAGGGATAGGCCCGAACACTGAAGCTTTCTTT

J gene: TRBJ2-1
V gene: TRBV5-1
D gene: TRBD2
clone size: -
CDR3 protein: CASRAAGGRNEQFF
CDR3 DNA: TGCGCCAGCAGGGCAGCGGGAGGGAGGAATGAGCAGTTCTTC

J gene: TRBJ1-1
V gene: TRBV6-6
D gene: -
clone size: -
CDR3 protein: CASSYSGQLNTEAFF
CDR3 DNA: TGTGCCAGCAGTTACTCTGGACAGCTGAACACTGAAGCTTTCTTT

J gene: TRBJ2-5
V gene: TRBV10-3
D gene: -
clone size: -
CDR3 protein: CAISGKGMETQYF
CDR3 DNA: TGTGCCATCAGCGGCAAGGGGATGGAGACCCAGTACTTC

J gene: TRBJ2-7
V gene: TRBV9
D gene: TRBD1
clone size: few
CDR3 protein: CASSARQGTYEQYF
CDR3 DNA: TGTGCCAGCAGCGCAAGACAGGGAACCTACGAGCAGTACTTC

J gene: TRBJ2-6
V gene: TRBV20-1
D gene: -
clone size: -
CDR3 protein: CSAAPSGGRYISGANVLTF
CDR3 DNA: TGCAGTGCTGCACCGTCCGGGGGCAGGTATATCTCTGGGGCCAACGTCCTGACTTTC

J gene: TRBJ2-7
V gene: TRBV7-9
D gene: -
clone size: -
CDR3 protein: CASSLERYEQYF
CDR3 DNA: TGTGCCAGCAGCTTAGAACGCTACGAGCAGTACTTC

J gene: TRBJ2-5
V gene: TRBV29-1
D gene: -
clone size: -
CDR3 protein: CSVDRGVGETQYF
CDR3 DNA: TGCAGCGTTGATCGGGGCGTGGGAGAGACCCAGTACTTC